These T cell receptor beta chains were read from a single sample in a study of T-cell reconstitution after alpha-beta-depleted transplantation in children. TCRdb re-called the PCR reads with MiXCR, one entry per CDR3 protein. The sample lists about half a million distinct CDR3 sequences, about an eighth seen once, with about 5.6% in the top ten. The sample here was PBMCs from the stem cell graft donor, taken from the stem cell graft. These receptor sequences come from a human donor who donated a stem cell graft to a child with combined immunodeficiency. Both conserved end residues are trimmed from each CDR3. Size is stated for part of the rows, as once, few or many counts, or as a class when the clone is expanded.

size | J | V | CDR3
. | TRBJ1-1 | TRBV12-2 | ASLRGYGGMNTEAF
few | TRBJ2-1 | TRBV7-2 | ASSLPTGYNEQF
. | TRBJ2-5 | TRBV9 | ASSVSRTGGETQY
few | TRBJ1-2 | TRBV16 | ASSQLLLPGNNYGYT
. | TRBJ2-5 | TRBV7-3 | ASSLNAGGSETQY
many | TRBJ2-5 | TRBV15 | ATSRDMEETQY
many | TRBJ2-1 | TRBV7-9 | ASSGHGFYNEQF
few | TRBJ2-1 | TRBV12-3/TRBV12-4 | ASRPGQGPYNEQF
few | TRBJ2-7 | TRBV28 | ASSSYGEAGISYEQY
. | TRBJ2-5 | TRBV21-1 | ASSKAGTGRETQY
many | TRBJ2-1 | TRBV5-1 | ASSFTSVSYNEQF
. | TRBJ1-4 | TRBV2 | ASSEGEKLF
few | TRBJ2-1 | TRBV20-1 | SARSSAGGRYNEQF
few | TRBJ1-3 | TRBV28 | ASSPAFYGDEGNTIY
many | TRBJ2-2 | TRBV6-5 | ASKGRGRTGELF
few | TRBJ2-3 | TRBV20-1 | SARTPRETDTQY
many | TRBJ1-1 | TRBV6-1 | ASSERWDRAGEAF
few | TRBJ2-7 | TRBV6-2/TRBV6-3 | ASSYTSGGHHSGEQY
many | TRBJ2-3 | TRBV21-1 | ASSKDADTQY
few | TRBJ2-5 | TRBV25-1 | ASSEGGGPQETQY
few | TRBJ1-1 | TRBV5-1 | ASSFTPTGDAEAF
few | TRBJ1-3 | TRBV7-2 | ASSWWDGSGDTIY
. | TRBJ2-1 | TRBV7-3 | ASSYDRGSYNEQF
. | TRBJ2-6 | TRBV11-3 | ASLGGTGANVLT
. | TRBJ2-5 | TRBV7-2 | ASSFQRLLRYQETQY
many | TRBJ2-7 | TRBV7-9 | ASSSSRDRQSYEQY
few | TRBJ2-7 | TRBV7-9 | ASTSTQDRGLYEQY
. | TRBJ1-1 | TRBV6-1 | ASIRVEAF
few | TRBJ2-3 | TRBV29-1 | SVVGEGGSGDTQY
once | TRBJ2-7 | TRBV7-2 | ASSFSVGGPTYEQY
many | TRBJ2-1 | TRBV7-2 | ASSLLENNEQF
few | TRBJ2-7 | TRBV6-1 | ASSPPGPAYEQY
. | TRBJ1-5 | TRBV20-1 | SARPGQAGGEPQH
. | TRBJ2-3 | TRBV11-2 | ASSDRGMGTDTQY
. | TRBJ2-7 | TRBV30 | AWSVWEQGRGGEQY
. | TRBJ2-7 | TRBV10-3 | AISTGLAPTYEQY
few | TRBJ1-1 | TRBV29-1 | SVNRYTEAF
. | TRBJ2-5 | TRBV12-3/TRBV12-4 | ATAAQGAETQY
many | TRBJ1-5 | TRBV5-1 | ASSLSSGKDQPQH
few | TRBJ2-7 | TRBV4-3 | ASSYPIRY